This T cell receptor beta chain originates from a study of monozygotic twins with inflammatory bowel disease. TCRdb reworked the 5' RACE reads into one entry per CDR3 protein, no DNA. The table for this sample gives roughly 320,000 distinct CDR3 sequences. This receptor was identified in a human donor with ulcerative colitis or Crohn's disease, or a healthy co-twin of an affected twin (not recorded which). Specimen: blood.

CDR3 region: CATSDLGQAYNEQFF. The V and J genes are TRBV24-1 and TRBJ2-1. CDR3 length equals 15 residues. Per the germline V gene, CDR1 is KGHDR and CDR2 is SFDVKD.